Below are 24 T cell receptor beta chains sequenced from a single sample in a study of blood T cell repertoires in COVID-19. The data were produced by immunoSEQ multiplex PCR, yet TCRdb's version contains in-frame clones alone and is incomplete. The table lists 110,000 to 150,000 clones, approximately 80% of them singletons, with roughly 1.7% in the top ten. The sample was PBMCs or T cells enriched from blood (not recorded which). The source is a woman aged 18-30 years who had been exposed to COVID-19.

This clone was recorded a few times. The chain joins TRBV19 to TRBJ2-5; D possibly corresponds to TRBD1 (5 bases). V lost 6 bases and J 5 bases, leaving 19 bases between the germline ends. Germline V gene lookup returns CDR1 LNHDA and CDR2 SQIVND (reference sequence). CDR3 length equals 15 residues. The CDR3 region is CASRGRAHSTETQYF. The CDR3 nucleotides read TGTGCCAGTAGGGGCAGGGCCCATTCCACCGAGACCCAGTACTTC.

V usage is TRBV18 and J usage is TRBJ2-7; D perhaps matches TRBD1 (6 bases). The CDR3 extends over 14 amino acids. Trimming removed 6 bases at V and 2 bases at J, with 14 bases between. Per the germline V gene, CDR1 is KGHSH and CDR2 is LQKENI. CDR3: CASSLRTDTYEQYF. DNA of the CDR3: TGTGCCAGCTCGCTTAGGACAGATACCTACGAGCAGTACTTC.

V is TRBV27 and J is TRBJ2-1, with 11 nucleotides matching TRBD2. The V gene end was trimmed by 7 bases and the J gene end by 0 bases; junction bases not matched to a gene: 8. CDR1 is MNHEY and CDR2 is SMNVEV in the germline V gene (reference sequence). This CDR3 is 17 amino acids long. CDR3 nucleotides: TGTGCCAGCAACACCCGACTAGCGGGACTCTCCTACAATGAGCAGTTCTTC. Translation gives CASNTRLAGLSYNEQFF.

The chain uses TRBV19 and TRBJ2-2, with D possibly matching TRBD2 (6 bases). Trimming removed 2 bases from V and 4 bases from J, with 14 bases in between. Germline CDR1 LNHDA, CDR2 SQIVND (reference sequence). CDR3 length equals 16 residues. The CDR3 coding sequence is TGTGCCAGTAGTATATCCGGAGGGTCGGTCACCGGGGAGCTGTTTTTT. As protein: CASSISGGSVTGELFF.

CDR3 protein: CASSSADRLATNEKLFF. The CDR3 DNA is TGTGCCAGCAGCTCCGCGGACAGGTTGGCGACTAATGAAAAACTGTTTTTT. The gene calls are TRBV27 and TRBJ1-4, with 7 bases matching TRBD1. Germline V lookup: CDR1 MNHEY, CDR2 SMNVEV (reference sequence). This CDR3 has 17 residues. V was clipped by 6 bases and J by 2 bases; unmatched bases: 12.

In its sample, this clone was seen once. The genes are TRBV10-3 and TRBJ1-2, with 8 positions matching TRBD1. In germline, CDR1 is ENHRY, CDR2 SYGVKD. The CDR3 is made up of 14 amino acids. The V and J ends lost 7 bases and 1 base, in that order; junction bases with no gene match: 5. The CDR3 coding sequence is TGTGCCATCACCGGACAGGGAGGTAACTATGGCTACACCTTC. It codes for CAITGQGGNYGYTF.

This chain joins TRBV6-5 and TRBJ2-1; 8 bases are a match to TRBD2. V was clipped by 2 bases and J by 8 bases; unmatched bases: 11. The CDR3 extends over 16 amino acids. The germline V gene encodes CDR1 MNHEY and CDR2 SVGAGI. CDR3 region: CASSYLRSGSRDEQFF. Here the CDR3 DNA reads TGTGCCAGCAGTTACCTTCGGAGCGGGAGCAGGGATGAGCAGTTCTTC.

The rearrangement uses TRBV7-9 and TRBJ2-7; 15 bases match TRBD2. The ends lost 4 bases at V and 4 bases at J; junction bases unmatched: 14. The CDR3 sequence is 19 residues long. Germline V gives CDR1 SEHNR, CDR2 FQNEAQ (reference sequence). CDR3 sequence reads: CASSSTTGTSGRLGYEQYF. The CDR3 DNA reads as TGTGCCAGCAGCTCGACCACCGGGACTAGCGGGAGGCTAGGGTACGAGCAGTACTTC.

The rearrangement links TRBV15 to TRBJ2-7; 9 nucleotides agree with TRBD2. V gave up 2 bases and J gave up 0 bases; unmatched junction bases: 14. Germline V gene sequence: CDR1 LNHNV, CDR2 YYDKDF (reference sequence). This CDR3 is built from 19 residues. The CDR3 coding sequence is TGTGCCACCAGCAGAAGTGTGCGGCGGGTAGCGGGGGTCTCCTACGAGCAGTACTTC. Its protein product is CATSRSVRRVAGVSYEQYF. Together with reference TRBV15 and TRBJ2-7, the CDR3 gives the full variable domain: DAMVIQNPRYQVTQFGKPVTLSCSQTLNHNVMYWYQQKSSQAPKLLFHYYDKDFNNEADTPDNFQSRRPNTSFCFLDIRSPGLGDTAMYLCATSRSVRRVAGVSYEQYFGPGTRLTVT.

The CDR3 is CASSAGHLNTEAFF. The CDR3 nucleotides read TGCGCCAGCAGCGCCGGACACTTGAACACTGAAGCTTTCTTT. V usage is TRBV5-1 and J usage is TRBJ1-1; a weak D match, TRBD1 (5 bases). Trimming left V 4 bases short and J 0 bases short, with 10 bases between. This CDR3 is built from 14 residues. Germline CDR1 is SGHRS and CDR2 is YFSETQ.

V and J are TRBV4-1 and TRBJ1-5, with a tentative D call TRBD1 (5 bases). V was trimmed by 4 bases and J by 0 bases, leaving 10 bases between them. From germline, CDR1 is MGHRA and CDR2 YSYEKL. The CDR3 has 15 amino acids. Here the CDR3 DNA reads TGCGCCAGCAGCCCCAGACAGATTAGCAATCAGCCCCAGCATTTT. This codes for CASSPRQISNQPQHF.

This rearrangement joins TRBV7-2 to TRBJ1-4; 11 nucleotides agree with TRBD1. The germline CDR1 and CDR2 sequences are SGHTA and FQGNSA. The CDR3 is 15 amino acids. Losses at the gene ends were 5 bases for V and 4 bases for J; bases not matched to a gene: 3. This chain's CDR3 is CASSLDRGLNEKLFF. CDR3 in DNA: TGTGCCAGCAGCCTGGACAGGGGGCTTAATGAAAAACTGTTTTTT. The entire variable domain, with the rest obtained from reference TRBV7-2 and TRBJ1-4, is as follows: GAGVSQSPSNKVTEKGKDVELRCDPISGHTALYWYRQSLGQGLEFLIYFQGNSAPDKSGLPSDRFSAERTGGSVSTLTIQRTQQEDSAVYLCASSLDRGLNEKLFFGSGTQLSVL.

V gene TRBV7-2 combines with J gene TRBJ2-1, with D perhaps TRBD2 (5 bases). The CDR3 covers 14 residues. CDR1 is SGHTA, CDR2 FQGNSA, per germline. The germline V and J ends were trimmed by 11 bases and 3 bases, with 17 bases remaining between them. The CDR3 is CAGSSGYRYNEQFF. In DNA form, the CDR3 reads TGTGCCGGCTCGTCGGGGTATCGCTACAATGAGCAGTTCTTC. Combining the CDR3 with reference TRBV7-2 and TRBJ2-1 gives the whole variable domain GAGVSQSPSNKVTEKGKDVELRCDPISGHTALYWYRQSLGQGLEFLIYFQGNSAPDKSGLPSDRFSAERTGGSVSTLTIQRTQQEDSAVYLCAGSSGYRYNEQFFGPGTRLTVL.

The chain uses TRBV4-1 and TRBJ2-7; tentative D call: TRBD1 (6 bases). The germline V and J ends were trimmed by 4 bases and 1 base, with 11 bases remaining between them. The CDR3 sequence is 14 residues long. Germline V CDR1 and CDR2: MGHRA, YSYEKL. The CDR3 loop reads CASSLRQESYEQYF. CDR3 DNA: TGCGCCAGCAGCCTGCGACAGGAGTCCTACGAGCAGTACTTC.

There are a few counts of this clone. The rearrangement joins TRBV2 to TRBJ1-6; TRBD1 aligns across 8 bases. The germline V gene has CDR1 SNHLY and CDR2 FYNNEI. Trimming at V came to 3 bases and at J to 10 bases, leaving 5 bases not matched to a gene. The CDR3 is 14 amino acids. CDR3 in amino acids: CASSDRTGLSPLHF. Here the CDR3 DNA reads TGTGCCAGCAGTGATCGGACAGGGCTCTCACCCCTCCACTTT.

The rearrangement uses TRBV9 and TRBJ2-5; 8 nucleotides line up with TRBD1. J gave up 5 bases and V 3 bases, and 6 bases lay outside the gene matches. Germline V lookup: CDR1 SGDLS, CDR2 YYNGEE. This CDR3 is built from 14 residues. The CDR3 spells CASSAGQGWETQYF. CDR3 in DNA: TGTGCCAGCAGCGCCGGACAGGGATGGGAGACCCAGTACTTC. The variable domain in full, with the rest retrieved from reference TRBV9 and TRBJ2-5, is DSGVTQTPKHLITATGQRVTLRCSPRSGDLSVYWYQQSLDQGLQFLIQYYNGEERAKGNILERFSAQQFPDLHSELNLSSLELGDSALYFCASSAGQGWETQYFGPGTRLLVL.

The rearrangement links TRBV7-2 to TRBJ2-3, with D possibly matching TRBD1 (5 bases). Germline loops: CDR1 SGHTA, CDR2 FQGNSA. The CDR3 extends over 15 amino acids. The V and J ends lost 3 bases and 1 base respectively, with 11 bases between them. The CDR3 is CASSLGQGRTDTQYF. CDR3 in DNA: TGTGCCAGCAGCTTGGGCCAGGGCCGCACAGATACGCAGTATTTT.

V and J are TRBV19 and TRBJ2-5; a possible D gene is TRBD1 (6 bases). The CDR3 extends over 14 amino acids. Trimming took off 4 bases at V and 1 base at J, with 10 bases between the two ends. The germline CDR1 and CDR2 sequences are LNHDA and SQIVND (reference sequence). The chain's CDR3 is CASSTRQVQETQYF. The CDR3, as DNA: TGTGCCAGTAGTACTAGACAGGTCCAAGAGACCCAGTACTTC.

This clone was found once. The chain links TRBV6-5 to TRBJ1-5; D may be TRBD1 (5 bases). CDR1 and CDR2 (germline): MNHEY, SVGAGI. This CDR3 has 15 residues. Trimming cost V 6 bases and J 8 bases, with 20 bases left between them. The CDR3 region is CASSRRGLRREPQHF. The CDR3 nucleotides are TGTGCCAGCAGCCGTAGGGGACTCCGTCGTGAGCCCCAGCATTTT.

V is TRBV20-1 and J is TRBJ2-1; 9 bases line up with TRBD2. The V segment lost 3 bases and the J segment 2 bases; nucleotides outside the gene matches: 2. CDR1 is DFQATT, CDR2 SNEGSKA, per germline (reference sequence). This CDR3 has 14 amino acids. CDR3 DNA: TGCAGTGCTAGTAGCGGGAGCCCCTACAATGAGCAGTTCTTC. Amino acids: CSASSGSPYNEQFF.

The chain combines TRBV19 with TRBJ1-4; D unclear. The CDR3 has 15 residues. The V end was cut by 6 bases, the J end by 2 bases, with 13 bases between. In germline, CDR1 is LNHDA, CDR2 SQIVND (reference sequence). The CDR3 DNA follows: TGTGCCAGTAGCGCCCGCCAGAGGACTAATGAAAAACTGTTTTTT. Residues: CASSARQRTNEKLFF. Full variable domain (remainder filled in from reference TRBV19 and TRBJ1-4): DGGITQSPKYLFRKEGQNVTLSCEQNLNHDAMYWYRQDPGQGLRLIYYSQIVNDFQKGDIAEGYSVSREKKESFPLTVTSAQKNPTAFYLCASSARQRTNEKLFFGSGTQLSVL.

This clone was seen only once. The same CDR3 is also encoded by other DNA sequences in this sample. The chain has TRBV5-4 and TRBJ2-5; D possibly corresponds to TRBD1 (6 bases). Trimming cost V 2 bases and J 4 bases, with 12 bases left between them. The CDR3 consists of 14 residues. CDR1 is SGHNT, CDR2 YYREEE, per germline (reference sequence). CDR3 DNA: TGTGCCAGCAGCTTACAGGGTTCGGTAGAGACCCAGTACTTC. It is translated as CASSLQGSVETQYF.

The gene calls are TRBV4-1 and TRBJ1-4; 8 bases map to TRBD1. Trimming at V came to 5 bases and at J to 4 bases, leaving 12 bases not matched to a gene. The CDR3 loop spans 17 amino acids. Germline lookup yields CDR1 MGHRA and CDR2 YSYEKL. The CDR3 loop is CASSFRDRLIDNEKLFF. The CDR3 DNA follows: TGCGCCAGCAGCTTCCGGGACAGGCTTATTGATAATGAAAAACTGTTTTTT.

The V gene is TRBV7-6, the J gene TRBJ1-1; the D is unclear. The CDR3 length is 13 residues. Trimming shortened V by 3 bases and J by 7 bases, and 12 bases separated the two germline ends. CDR1 is SGHVS, CDR2 FNYEAQ, per germline. The CDR3 protein is CASSLEGASEAFF. The DNA of the CDR3 is TGTGCCAGCAGCTTGGAGGGAGCGAGTGAAGCTTTCTTT.